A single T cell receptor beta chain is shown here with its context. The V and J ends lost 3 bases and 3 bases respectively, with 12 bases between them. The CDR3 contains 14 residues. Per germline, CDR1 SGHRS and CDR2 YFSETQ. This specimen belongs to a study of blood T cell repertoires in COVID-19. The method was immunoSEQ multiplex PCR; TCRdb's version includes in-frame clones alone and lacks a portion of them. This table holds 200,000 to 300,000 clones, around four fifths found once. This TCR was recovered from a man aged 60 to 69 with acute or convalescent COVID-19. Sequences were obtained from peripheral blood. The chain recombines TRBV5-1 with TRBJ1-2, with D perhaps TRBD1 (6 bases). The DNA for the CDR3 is TGCGCCAGCAGCTGGGGGCCTCTGGACTATGGCTACACCTTC. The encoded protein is CASSWGPLDYGYTF. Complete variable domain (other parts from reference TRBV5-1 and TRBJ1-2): KAGVTQTPRYLIKTRGQQVTLSCSPISGHRSVSWYQQTPGQGLQFLFEYFSETQRNKGNFPGRFSGRQFSNSRSEMNVSTLELGDSALYLCASSWGPLDYGYTFGSGTRLTVV.